These 30 T cell receptor beta chains came from one sample sequenced in a study. TCRdb re-called the 5' RACE reads with MiXCR, one entry per CDR3 protein. The sample contains about 41,000 distinct CDR3 sequences, 29% of which appear only once. The sequenced sample consisted of memory CD4+ T cells sorted from a lymph node. Specified subset: memory CD4+ T cells, CD4+CD45RO+CD25-. These receptors all stem from a female donor with breast cancer.

The J gene is TRBJ2-3, the V gene TRBV4-1; 14 bases align to TRBD2. Germline CDR1 MGHRA, CDR2 YSYEKL. The CDR3 consists of 17 residues. V dropped 4 bases and J dropped 5; count of bases not matched to a gene: 8. CDR3 sequence: CASSPLTSGGAGDTQYF. The CDR3 coding sequence is TGCGCCAGCAGCCCCCTGACTAGCGGGGGGGCCGGAGATACGCAGTATTTT.

This clonotype turned up a few times. The chain combines TRBV28 with TRBJ1-5; the match to TRBD1 covers 7 bases. The CDR3 covers 14 residues. V shed 5 bases, J shed 4 bases, and the junction held 5 bases outside the gene matches. Germline V gives CDR1 MDHEN, CDR2 SYDVKM. The CDR3 bases are TGTGCCAGCAGTCTCAGGGGGTGGAATCAGCCCCAGCATTTT. This translates into CASSLRGWNQPQHF. Full variable domain (outside the CDR3, taken from reference TRBV28 and TRBJ1-5): DVKVTQSSRYLVKRTGEKVFLECVQDMDHENMFWYRQDPGLGLRLIYFSYDVKMKEKGDIPEGYSVSREKKERFSLILESASTNQTSMYLCASSLRGWNQPQHFGDGTRLSIL.

This clonotype was seen many times. The chain carries TRBV12-3 or TRBV12-4 and TRBJ1-2; D remains unclear. The CDR3 loop spans 15 amino acids. V lost 4 bases, J lost 6 bases, and 18 bases lay in between. The CDR3 DNA follows: TGTGCCAGCAGTTATCAATTGGAAGGTCAGGATGGCTACACCTTC. Translated: CASSYQLEGQDGYTF.

This clonotype was seen only a few times. The rearrangement uses TRBV20-1 and TRBJ2-7; D possibly uses TRBD1 or TRBD2 (5 bases each). Germline-derived CDR1 and CDR2 are DFQATT and SNEGSKA (reference sequence). V was shortened by 5 bases and J by 0 bases, with 11 bases between the two germline ends. The CDR3 sequence is 13 residues long. CDR3 DNA: TGCAGTGCTGACCTTGGGGGCTCCTACGAGCAGTACTTC. Protein: CSADLGGSYEQYF.

This clonotype was seen more than once but under ten times. V gene TRBV24-1 combines with J gene TRBJ2-7; 7 bases map to TRBD1. Germline CDR1 reads KGHDR; CDR2 reads SFDVKD. The CDR3 is made up of 14 amino acids. V shed 4 bases and J 6 bases; nucleotides not matched to a gene: 8. CDR3 sequence reads: CATSEGTDPREQYF. The DNA for the CDR3 is TGTGCCACCAGTGAGGGGACAGACCCTCGCGAGCAGTACTTC.

This clonotype was seen many times. The chain combines TRBV9 with TRBJ2-1; TRBD2 matches at 12 bases. The CDR3 sequence is 15 residues long. V gave up 3 bases and J gave up 7 bases; unmatched junction bases: 5. The germline gives CDR1 SGDLS, CDR2 YYNGEE. CDR3 sequence (DNA): TGTGCCAGCAGCGCGACTAGCGGGAGTAGTAATGAGCAGTTCTTC. Residues: CASSATSGSSNEQFF. The full variable domain, rest sourced from reference TRBV9 and TRBJ2-1, is DSGVTQTPKHLITATGQRVTLRCSPRSGDLSVYWYQQSLDQGLQFLIQYYNGEERAKGNILERFSAQQFPDLHSELNLSSLELGDSALYFCASSATSGSSNEQFFGPGTRLTVL.

This clonotype was seen a few times. The J gene is TRBJ2-5, the V gene TRBV3-1, with TRBD2 matching 8 bases. V gave up 4 bases and J gave up 5 bases; unmatched junction bases: 6. Germline V gene data show CDR1 as LGHDT and CDR2 as YNNKEL (reference sequence). CDR3 size: 14 residues. CDR3 DNA sequence: TGTGCCAGCAGCCCGCCAGCGGGAGCGGAGACCCAGTACTTC. Amino acid sequence: CASSPPAGAETQYF.

This clonotype was picked up a small number of times. The V call is TRBV12-3 or TRBV12-4, the J call TRBJ1-5; 9 positions agree with TRBD1. The CDR3 has 16 residues. J gave up 4 bases and V 5 bases, and 9 bases lay outside the gene matches. CDR3 region: CASSDRGMGENQPQHF. For the CDR3, the DNA is TGTGCCAGCAGTGACAGGGGGATGGGGGAAAATCAGCCCCAGCATTTT.

This clonotype was seen only a few times. The genes are TRBV6-1 and TRBJ1-1, with TRBD1 identical over 10 bases. Germline V gives CDR1 MNHNS, CDR2 SASEGT. The CDR3 spans 14 residues. The junction had 6 bases not matched to a gene; V was cut back by 6 bases and J by 5 bases. The DNA for the CDR3 is TGTGCCAGCAGCTACGGGACAGGGGAAACTGAAGCTTTCTTT. Translated: CASSYGTGETEAFF.

A remark on this clonotype: This may be a read error: a much more frequent sequence differs by one nucleotide. A read error is likely, as this CDR3 ends without the conserved phenylalanine or tryptophan. The chain uses TRBV4-1 and TRBJ1-1; TRBD1 might be the D (5 bases). V lost 4 bases and J 0 bases, leaving 9 bases between the germline ends. The germline V gene encodes CDR1 MGHRA and CDR2 YSYEKL. The CDR3 loop spans 14 amino acids. CDR3: CASSRGTVNTEAFV. In nucleotides, the CDR3 is TGCGCCAGCAGCCGTGGGACGGTGAACACTGAAGCTTTCGTT.

This clonotype was counted only a few times. The V and J genes are TRBV6-6 and TRBJ2-1; the D gene is possibly TRBD2 (6 bases). V lost 4 bases and J 15 bases, leaving 19 bases between the germline ends. Germline V CDR1 and CDR2: MNHNY, SVGAGI (reference sequence). There are 13 residues in the CDR3. CDR3 bases: TGTGCCAGCAGTTTAGGGGACTTCCCCAATGGGTTCTTC. Translated, it gives CASSLGDFPNGFF.

This sequence joins TRBV4-2 and TRBJ2-1, with TRBD2 matching over 11 bases. V shed 2 bases and J 9 bases; nucleotides not matched to a gene: 9. Per germline, CDR1 LGHNA and CDR2 YNFKEQ. The CDR3 contains 16 residues. CDR3 sequence: CASSQKLAGDTIEQFF. CDR3 DNA sequence: TGTGCCAGCAGCCAAAAACTAGCGGGAGATACAATTGAGCAGTTCTTC.

In its sample, this clonotype was seen a few times. The CDR3 region is CSAPPSGASNQPQHF. The CDR3 DNA follows: TGCAGTGCTCCGCCCTCAGGGGCTAGCAATCAGCCCCAGCATTTT. V is TRBV20-1 and J is TRBJ1-5; D might be TRBD1 (6 bases). Germline V gene data show CDR1 as DFQATT and CDR2 as SNEGSKA (reference sequence). CDR3 size: 15 residues. With 5 bases removed from V and 0 bases from J, the gap between germline ends came to 14 bases.

The V call is TRBV3-1, the J call TRBJ2-1; unclear D gene. CDR3 size: 15 residues. The V gene's germline CDR1 is LGHDT and CDR2 YNNKEL (reference sequence). Trimming left V 5 bases short and J 0 bases short, with 11 bases between. CDR3 sequence reads: CASSLVASSYNEQFF. The CDR3 DNA reads TGTGCCAGCAGCTTGGTGGCGAGCTCCTACAATGAGCAGTTCTTC.

The V gene is TRBV6-1, the J gene TRBJ2-1, with D unclear. Between the trimmed V and J ends, which lost 1 base and 3 bases, there was a span of 10 bases. The germline V gene encodes CDR1 MNHNS and CDR2 SASEGT. This CDR3 region has 15 residues. CDR3 amino acids: CASSEGRRNYNEQFF. The CDR3, as DNA: TGTGCCAGCAGTGAAGGCCGACGTAACTACAATGAGCAGTTCTTC.

This clonotype has a handful of counts. The rearrangement uses TRBV18 and TRBJ1-1; D possibly corresponds to TRBD1 (5 bases). CDR3 length: 17 amino acids. Germline CDR1 is KGHSH and CDR2 is LQKENI. V was trimmed by 4 bases and J by 0 bases, leaving 18 bases between them. The CDR3, as DNA: TGTGCCAGCTCACTACAACAGTTTAGGGGAGTGAACACTGAAGCTTTCTTT. This codes for CASSLQQFRGVNTEAFF.

There are a few counts of this clonotype. The V gene is TRBV5-1, the J gene TRBJ2-5, with D perhaps matching TRBD2 (5 bases). The V and J ends lost 0 bases and 3 bases respectively, with 6 bases between them. This CDR3 spans 13 amino acids. Germline-derived CDR1 and CDR2 are SGHRS and YFSETQ. CDR3 sequence (DNA): TGCGCCAGCAGCTTGGAGCGGAAAGAGACCCAGTACTTC. Protein sequence: CASSLERKETQYF. The entire variable domain, with the rest obtained from reference TRBV5-1 and TRBJ2-5, is as follows: KAGVTQTPRYLIKTRGQQVTLSCSPISGHRSVSWYQQTPGQGLQFLFEYFSETQRNKGNFPGRFSGRQFSNSRSEMNVSTLELGDSALYLCASSLERKETQYFGPGTRLLVL.

The chain carries TRBV6-2 or TRBV6-3 and TRBJ2-5, with 12 bases identical to TRBD2. CDR1 and CDR2 (germline): MNHEY, SVGEGT. The J segment lost 1 base and the V segment lost 4 bases, leaving 10 bases of the junction unmatched. CDR3 length equals 18 residues. The CDR3 spells CASSFRLAGGLAQETQYF. DNA of the CDR3: TGTGCCAGCAGTTTTCGGCTAGCGGGAGGGCTTGCCCAAGAGACCCAGTACTTC.

The rearrangement links TRBV4-2 to TRBJ2-2, with 9 bases aligning to TRBD2. The ends lost 4 bases at V and 3 bases at J; junction bases unmatched: 6. Germline loops: CDR1 LGHNA, CDR2 YNFKEQ. The CDR3 spans 16 residues. The CDR3 DNA follows: TGTGCCAGCAGCCCTAGGGTAGCGGGAGACACCGGGGAGCTGTTTTTT. Its translation is CASSPRVAGDTGELFF.

The rearrangement uses TRBV28 and TRBJ2-2; D might be TRBD1 (5 bases). The V gene lost 7 bases and the J gene lost 6 bases, with 15 bases spanning the gap. Germline V gene data show CDR1 as MDHEN and CDR2 as SYDVKM. CDR3 length: 14 residues. CDR3: CASIESLGPGELFF. CDR3 bases: TGTGCCAGCATCGAGTCGTTGGGGCCCGGGGAGCTGTTTTTT.

This clonotype was detected many times. The rearrangement links TRBV7-3 to TRBJ2-1; D is ambiguous. The CDR3 extends over 13 amino acids. V was pared by 4 bases and J by 4 bases, with 8 bases between. Germline assignment: CDR1 SGHTA and CDR2 FQGTGA. In DNA form, the CDR3 reads TGTGCCAGCAGCTCGACGTATTACAATGAGCAGTTCTTC. Translating it yields CASSSTYYNEQFF. The full variable domain, its missing parts supplied by reference TRBV7-3 and TRBJ2-1, is GAGVSQTPSNKVTEKGKYVELRCDPISGHTALYWYRQSLGQGPEFLIYFQGTGAADDSGLPNDRFFAVRPEGSVSTLKIQRTERGDSAVYLCASSSTYYNEQFFGPGTRLTVL.

This clonotype was seen only a few times. Here the CDR3 DNA reads TGTGCCAGCAGTGAGGGATGGGGCTCTGGGGCCAACGTCCTGACTTTC. Its protein is CASSEGWGSGANVLTF. The V call is TRBV25-1, the J call TRBJ2-6; no reliable D call. The CDR3 runs to 16 residues. Germline lookup yields CDR1 MGHDK and CDR2 SYGVNS. Deletions cut 3 bases from V and 0 bases from J, with 9 bases between.

The genes are TRBV6-5 and TRBJ2-7, with D tentatively TRBD1 (6 bases). The CDR3 sequence is 14 residues long. Germline assignment: CDR1 MNHEY and CDR2 SVGAGI. V shed 8 bases and J shed 0 bases, with 14 bases lying between them. Here the CDR3 DNA reads TGTGCCAGCTCTACAGGGCCCGGCTCCTACGAGCAGTACTTC. Protein sequence: CASSTGPGSYEQYF.

The chain combines TRBV7-3 with TRBJ1-1; no definite D call. The CDR3 extends over 14 amino acids. Trimming took off 1 base at V and 0 bases at J, with 6 bases between the two ends. CDR1 and CDR2 (germline): SGHTA, FQGTGA. The CDR3: CASSLNNMNTEAFF. The CDR3 coding sequence is TGTGCCAGCAGCTTAAACAATATGAACACTGAAGCTTTCTTT. Looking up the rest from reference TRBV7-3 and TRBJ1-1 gives the full variable domain: GAGVSQTPSNKVTEKGKYVELRCDPISGHTALYWYRQSLGQGPEFLIYFQGTGAADDSGLPNDRFFAVRPEGSVSTLKIQRTERGDSAVYLCASSLNNMNTEAFFGQGTRLTVV.

This sequence joins TRBV5-6 and TRBJ2-5, with D tentatively TRBD1 or TRBD2 (6 bases each). V gave up 2 bases and J gave up 3 bases, with 17 bases separating them. CDR3 length equals 16 residues. Germline V lookup: CDR1 SGHDT, CDR2 YYEEEE. CDR3 nucleotide sequence: TGTGCCAGCAGCTTCCTCTGGGGGGCTGAAAAAGAGACCCAGTACTTC. Protein sequence: CASSFLWGAEKETQYF. The variable domain in full, completed from reference TRBV5-6 and TRBJ2-5, reads DAGVTQSPTHLIKTRGQQVTLRCSPKSGHDTVSWYQQALGQGPQFIFQYYEEEERQRGNFPDRFSGHQFPNYSSELNVNALLLGDSALYLCASSFLWGAEKETQYFGPGTRLLVL.

The chain joins TRBV25-1 to TRBJ1-4; no clear D. The CDR3 runs to 13 residues. Germline V CDR1 and CDR2: MGHDK, SYGVNS. V was trimmed by 3 bases and J by 8 bases, leaving 10 bases between them. In DNA form, the CDR3 reads TGTGCCAGCAGTGACCGGCTCGGAGAAAAACTGTTTTTT. Translation gives CASSDRLGEKLFF.

This clonotype has a handful of counts. The chain is built from TRBV27 and TRBJ2-3, with D perhaps TRBD2 (6 bases). Trimming removed 3 bases from V and 5 bases from J, with 9 bases in between. The CDR3 loop spans 13 amino acids. From germline, CDR1 is MNHEY and CDR2 SMNVEV (reference sequence). DNA for the CDR3: TGTGCCAGCAGTTTCGGGGGTGGAGATACGCAGTATTTT. It is translated as CASSFGGGDTQYF.

This clonotype is medium-sized. The V call is TRBV28, the J call TRBJ2-5; 12 bases line up with TRBD2. The V segment lost 4 bases and the J segment 4 bases; nucleotides outside the gene matches: 4. The CDR3 is 15 residues long. CDR1 is MDHEN and CDR2 is SYDVKM in the germline V gene. The DNA for the CDR3 is TGTGCCAGCAGTTATTCTAGCGGGGGGGTAGAGACCCAGTACTTC. This codes for CASSYSSGGVETQYF.

This clonotype was counted only a few times. The chain employs TRBV7-8 and TRBJ1-5; D gene uncertain. The CDR3 totals 14 residues. Germline V lookup: CDR1 SGHVS, CDR2 FQNEAQ. V shed 0 bases and J shed 4 bases, with 7 bases lying between them. The CDR3 coding sequence is TGTGCCAGCAGCTTAGCCCACGGGAATCAGCCCCAGCATTTT. The encoded protein is CASSLAHGNQPQHF.

This clonotype was recorded many times. The CDR3 nucleotides read TGCAGTGGGGACGCCCAAGAGACCCAGTACTTC. It yields the protein CSGDAQETQYF. The J gene is TRBJ2-5, the V gene TRBV20-1; D tentatively reads TRBD1 or TRBD2 (5 bases each). This CDR3 is built from 11 residues. Trimming shortened V by 7 bases and J by 1 base, and 7 bases separated the two germline ends. CDR1 is DFQATT, CDR2 SNEGSKA, per germline (reference sequence).